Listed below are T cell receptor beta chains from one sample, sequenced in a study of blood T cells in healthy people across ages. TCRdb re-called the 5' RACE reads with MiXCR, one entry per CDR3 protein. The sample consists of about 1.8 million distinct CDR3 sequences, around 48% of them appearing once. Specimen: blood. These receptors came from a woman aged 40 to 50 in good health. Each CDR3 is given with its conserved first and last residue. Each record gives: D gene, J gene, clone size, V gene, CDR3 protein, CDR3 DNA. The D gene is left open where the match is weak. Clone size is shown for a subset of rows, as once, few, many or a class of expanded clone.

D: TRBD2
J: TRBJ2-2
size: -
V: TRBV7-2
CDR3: CASSSAGGAQYTGELFF
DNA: TGTGCCAGCAGCTCGGCCGGGGGGGCGCAGTACACCGGGGAGCTGTTTTTT

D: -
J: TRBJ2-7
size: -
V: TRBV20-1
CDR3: CSARQGIYEQYF
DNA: TGCAGTGCTAGACAGGGAATCTACGAGCAGTACTTC

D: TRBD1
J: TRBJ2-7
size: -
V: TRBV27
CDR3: CASGRGLYEQYF
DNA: TGTGCCAGCGGCAGGGGGCTTTACGAGCAGTACTTC

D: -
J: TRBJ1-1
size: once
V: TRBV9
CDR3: CASSVGEGGVTEAFF
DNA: TGTGCCAGCAGCGTAGGTGAAGGGGGAGTCACTGAAGCTTTCTTT

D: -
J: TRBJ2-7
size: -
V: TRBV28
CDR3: CAGSSTGRVHEQYF
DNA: TGTGCCGGCAGTTCGACAGGGAGGGTCCACGAGCAGTACTTC

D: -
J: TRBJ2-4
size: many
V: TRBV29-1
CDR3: CSVGGDGIKNIQYF
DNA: TGCAGCGTTGGGGGGGACGGCATCAAAAACATTCAGTACTTC

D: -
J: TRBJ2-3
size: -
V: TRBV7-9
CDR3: CASSPPDWGVSTDTQYF
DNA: TGTGCCAGCAGCCCCCCCGATTGGGGGGTCAGCACAGATACGCAGTATTTT

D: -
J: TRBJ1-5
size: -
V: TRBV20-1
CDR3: CSVGRDQQPQHF
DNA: TGCAGTGTAGGCCGAGATCAACAGCCCCAGCATTTT

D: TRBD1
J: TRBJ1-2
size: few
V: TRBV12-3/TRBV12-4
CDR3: CASSPRTGVPNYGYTF
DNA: TGTGCCAGCAGCCCCAGGACAGGGGTACCGAACTATGGCTACACCTTC

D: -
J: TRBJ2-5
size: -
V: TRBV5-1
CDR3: CASSGTGGAGETQYF
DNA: TGCGCCAGCAGCGGAACAGGCGGGGCAGGAGAGACCCAGTACTTC

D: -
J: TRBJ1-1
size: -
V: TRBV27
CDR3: CASSPFDRPEAFF
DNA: TGTGCCAGCAGTCCGTTCGACAGACCCGAAGCTTTCTTT

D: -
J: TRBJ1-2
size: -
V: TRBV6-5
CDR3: CASSLRGDNYGYTF
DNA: TGTGCCAGCAGCCTCAGGGGCGATAACTATGGCTACACCTTC

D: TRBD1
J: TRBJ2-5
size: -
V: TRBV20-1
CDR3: CSATRGIETQYF
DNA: TGCAGTGCTACCAGGGGGATAGAGACCCAGTACTTC

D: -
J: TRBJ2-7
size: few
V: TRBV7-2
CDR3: CASSLRGLTASYNEQYF
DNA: TGTGCCAGCAGCCTTCGAGGTCTCACCGCTTCCTACAATGAGCAGTACTTC

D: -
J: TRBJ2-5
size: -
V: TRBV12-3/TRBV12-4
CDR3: CASLLGGQQETQYF
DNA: TGTGCCAGCTTGTTGGGGGGACAACAAGAGACCCAGTACTTC

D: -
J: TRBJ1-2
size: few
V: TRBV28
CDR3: CASSRVGSGYTF
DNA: TGTGCCAGCAGCCGAGTTGGGTCTGGCTACACCTTC

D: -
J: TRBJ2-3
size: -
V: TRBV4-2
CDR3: CASSPRGRGMTDTQYF
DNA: TGTGCCAGCAGCCCCCGGGGGAGGGGGATGACAGATACGCAGTATTTT

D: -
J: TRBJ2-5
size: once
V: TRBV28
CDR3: CASSSGDKQETQYF
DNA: TGTGCCAGCAGTTCAGGGGACAAGCAAGAGACCCAGTACTTC

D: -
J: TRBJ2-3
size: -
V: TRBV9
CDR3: CASSARPSTDTQYF
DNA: TGTGCCAGCAGCGCCCGGCCTAGCACAGATACGCAGTATTTT

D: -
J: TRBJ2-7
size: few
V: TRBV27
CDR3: CASSLGLTLTYEQYF
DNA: TGTGCCAGCAGTTTAGGGTTAACCCTAACCTACGAGCAGTACTTC

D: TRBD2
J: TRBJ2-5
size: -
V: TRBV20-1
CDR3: CSAQPAQAGPWETQYF
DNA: TGCAGTGCTCAACCCGCCCAAGCGGGGCCGTGGGAGACCCAGTACTTC

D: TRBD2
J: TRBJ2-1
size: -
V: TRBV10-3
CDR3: CAITSGLAGGHGYNEQFF
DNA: TGTGCCATCACCTCGGGACTAGCGGGGGGGCATGGTTACAATGAGCAGTTCTTC

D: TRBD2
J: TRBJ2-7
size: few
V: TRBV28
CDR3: CASSPQGGGNYEQYF
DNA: TGTGCCAGCAGTCCCCAGGGCGGGGGGAATTACGAGCAGTACTTC

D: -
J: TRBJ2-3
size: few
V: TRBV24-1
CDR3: CATSDPPRDTQYF
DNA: TGTGCCACCAGTGACCCCCCACGGGATACGCAGTATTTT

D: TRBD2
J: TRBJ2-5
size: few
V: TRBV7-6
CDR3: CASSSLGGGIKETQYF
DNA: TGTGCCAGCAGCTCCCTCGGGGGGGGGATAAAAGAGACCCAGTACTTC

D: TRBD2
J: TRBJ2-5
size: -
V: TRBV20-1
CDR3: CSANERGYSGQYF
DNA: TGCAGTGCCAATGAGCGGGGGTATTCGGGGCAGTACTTC

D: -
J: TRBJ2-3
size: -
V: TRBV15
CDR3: CATSRDRGGAAWTQYF
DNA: TGTGCCACCAGCAGAGATCGGGGCGGGGCCGCCTGGACGCAGTATTTT